This TCR beta chain originates from a study of PD-1 blockade in mismatch repair-deficient tumors. Whole-study results and caveats: After pembrolizumab, tumor-resident clones rose rapidly, then generally contracted before radiologic responses.

Of note for this clone: Its antigen remains unknown.

The method was immunoSEQ multiplex PCR; TCRdb's version includes in-frame clones alone and lacks a portion of them. Among 70,000 to 95,000 clones listed, 80% to 90% were seen once. The sequencing used peripheral blood, collected 44 weeks after starting pembrolizumab. This clonotype was sampled from an adult with mismatch repair-deficient cancer.

The chain's CDR3 is CASSELVSDSYNEQFF. CDR3 bases: TGTGCCAGCAGTGAATTGGTTAGCGACTCCTACAATGAGCAGTTCTTC. The chain is built from TRBV6-1 and TRBJ2-1; perhaps TRBD2 as D (5 bases). V was cut by 2 bases and J by 0 bases, with 11 bases left in between. Germline V gives CDR1 MNHNS, CDR2 SASEGT. This CDR3 has 16 amino acids.